The count of the clone carrying this T cell receptor beta chain is one. The antigen remains undetermined. This sample was included in a study of Tregs in tolerant kidney transplant recipients. Overall study findings and caveats: The small number of patients limits these findings pending further validation. Expanding Tregs on activated donor B cells appeared to best identify donor-specific TCRbeta clones. In tolerant patients, donor-specific Tregs outgrew total Tregs, suggesting antigen-driven expansion.

The ends lost 9 bases at V and 1 base at J; junction bases unmatched: 13. The CDR3 has 15 residues. Germline V gene lookup returns CDR1 SGHRS and CDR2 YFSETQ. Unstimulated Tregs (CD4+CD25+CD127-) and CD4+CD25- non-Tregs were sorted from PBMCs. Method: immunoSEQ multiplex PCR; TCRdb's copy keeps in-frame clones and lacks some. The data contain 90,000 to 120,000 clones, around 89% of them singletons. This specimen was CD4+ T cells from blood, taken before the transplant. V and J are TRBV5-1 and TRBJ2-7, with 7 bases lining up with TRBD1. The sequence came from a human donor who received a combined kidney and bone marrow transplant. Written as DNA, the CDR3 is TGCGCCACCGCCCCAGAGGGGGCCCGGTCCTACGAGCAGTACTTC. This sequence encodes CATAPEGARSYEQYF. Full variable domain (remainder filled in from reference TRBV5-1 and TRBJ2-7): KAGVTQTPRYLIKTRGQQVTLSCSPISGHRSVSWYQQTPGQGLQFLFEYFSETQRNKGNFPGRFSGRQFSNSRSEMNVSTLELGDSALYLCATAPEGARSYEQYFGPGTRLTVT.